This T cell receptor (beta chain) was recorded in a study of OX40 agonist ivuxolimab in advanced cancers. Method: immunoSEQ multiplex PCR; TCRdb's copy keeps in-frame clones and lacks some. The sample shows about 40,000 clones, about 90% of them seen only once. V was cut by 3 bases and J by 2 bases, with 20 bases left in between. The CDR3 is made up of 18 amino acids. The V gene's germline CDR1 is SGHDN and CDR2 FVKESK. The clonotype comes from an adult with an advanced solid tumor such as melanoma, head and neck, liver or kidney cancer. Sequencing was performed on CD4+ or CD8+ T cells sorted from blood, taken in a trial of the OX40 agonist ivuxolimab. The V and J genes are TRBV14 and TRBJ2-1; possibly TRBD1 for D (6 bases). CDR3 sequence: CASSQSGTPKSAYNEQFF. CDR3 bases: TGTGCCAGCAGCCAGTCCGGGACACCCAAGAGCGCCTACAATGAGCAGTTCTTC.